These 4 T cell receptor beta chains share one sample of origin, sequenced in a study of shared clonotypes between healthy human individuals. Only in-frame clones appear in the TCRdb table, and some are missing; sequencing was by immunoSEQ multiplex PCR. The sample has a few million clones; just over 90% are singletons. Sequencing used naive CD4+ T cells from PBMCs. As to subset: CD45RA+ positively selected. Source of these receptors: a man aged 18 to 29 in good health. Some clones in this sample may be carry-over from other donors' samples.

The chain couples TRBV11-2 to TRBJ2-1, with D possibly matching TRBD1 (6 bases). Trimming took 1 base from V and 4 from J, leaving 11 bases between them. The CDR3 runs 15 residues. Germline CDR1 and CDR2: SGHAT and FQNNGV. CDR3 amino acids: CASSLAAGVYNEQFF. In nucleotides, the CDR3 is TGTGCCAGCAGCTTAGCAGCAGGGGTATACAATGAGCAGTTCTTC.

The rearrangement links TRBV7-2 to TRBJ2-7; the match to TRBD2 covers 7 bases. The CDR3 is 15 amino acids. Trimming took 2 bases from V and 0 from J; bases not matched to a gene: 4. Germline loops: CDR1 SGHTA, CDR2 FQGNSA. CDR3 in DNA: TGTGCCAGCAGCTTAAGCGGGGCGGTCTCCTACGAGCAGTACTTC. This translates into CASSLSGAVSYEQYF. The whole variable domain, filled in from reference TRBV7-2 and TRBJ2-7, reads GAGVSQSPSNKVTEKGKDVELRCDPISGHTALYWYRQSLGQGLEFLIYFQGNSAPDKSGLPSDRFSAERTGGSVSTLTIQRTQQEDSAVYLCASSLSGAVSYEQYFGPGTRLTVT.

The chain couples TRBV28 to TRBJ1-1, with 10 bases fitting TRBD1. This CDR3 is built from 13 residues. The germline CDR1 and CDR2 sequences are MDHEN and SYDVKM. Losses at the gene ends were 6 bases for V and 7 bases for J; bases not matched to a gene: 5. Here the CDR3 reads CASRTGGLNEAFF. The CDR3 region has the DNA TGTGCCAGCAGGACAGGGGGCCTGAATGAAGCTTTCTTT.

This chain links TRBV5-4 with TRBJ2-5; D may match TRBD1 or TRBD2 (5 bases each). This CDR3 comprises 16 residues. The V end lost 4 bases, the J end lost 5 bases, and 21 bases lay between the germline ends. The germline gives CDR1 SGHNT, CDR2 YYREEE (reference sequence). In nucleotides, the CDR3 is TGTGCCAGCAGCGAACCGAACCAGGGAAGAGGGGAGACCCAGTACTTC. Its translation: CASSEPNQGRGETQYF.